These 28 T cell receptor beta chains originate from one sample sequenced in a study of beta chain features in type 1 diabetes. Expressed TCRB transcripts were sequenced because the isolated RNA had all been reverse transcribed beforehand. The repertoire was sequenced with immunoSEQ multiplex PCR; TCRdb's copy has only in-frame clones and lacks some. The top ten hold 0.017% of the sample, which has about 400,000 clones, around an eighth seen once. Specimen: naive CD4+ T cells from blood. These receptors were taken from a man between 18 and 29 years old in good health.

This rearrangement joins TRBV6-5 to TRBJ1-6; D gene ambiguous. CDR3 size: 16 residues. The germline V and J ends were trimmed by 0 bases and 3 bases, with 9 bases remaining between them. The germline V gene encodes CDR1 MNHEY and CDR2 SVGAGI. CDR3 sequence (DNA): TGTGCCAGCAGTTACTCGAGGCAGTTCTATAATTCACCCCTCCACTTT. Protein: CASSYSRQFYNSPLHF.

This clone has a handful of counts. This sequence joins TRBV7-9 and TRBJ1-5, with a possible D match to TRBD1 (5 bases). Between the trimmed V and J ends, which lost 6 bases and 0 bases, there was a span of 15 bases. Germline V lookup: CDR1 SEHNR, CDR2 FQNEAQ (reference sequence). The length of the CDR3 is 16 residues. The CDR3 protein is CASSYAGQNSNQPQHF. The CDR3, as DNA: TGTGCCAGCAGTTACGCCGGACAAAATAGCAATCAGCCCCAGCATTTT.

The J gene is TRBJ1-1, the V gene TRBV11-1; 7 nucleotides align to TRBD1. This CDR3 region has 14 residues. Germline lookup yields CDR1 SGHAT and CDR2 FQDESV (reference sequence). J lost 1 base, V lost 5 bases, and 4 bases had no gene match. The chain's CDR3 is CASSLDRRNTEAFF. The DNA for the CDR3 is TGTGCCAGCAGCCTGGACAGGAGGAACACTGAAGCTTTCTTT.

The chain recombines TRBV19 with TRBJ1-5; D may be TRBD1 (5 bases). The CDR3 length is 13 residues. V was trimmed by 0 bases and J by 11 bases, leaving 11 bases between them. The germline CDR1 and CDR2 sequences are LNHDA and SQIVND (reference sequence). Here the CDR3 DNA reads TGTGCCAGTAGTATAGATCGACAGTCGACCCAGCATTTT. This translates into CASSIDRQSTQHF.

V and J are TRBV7-9 and TRBJ2-7, with 8 bases lining up with TRBD2. Trimming removed 4 bases from V and 3 bases from J; junction bases left unmatched: 2. The CDR3 spans 13 residues. CDR1 is SEHNR and CDR2 is FQNEAQ in the germline V gene (reference sequence). The CDR3 loop reads CASSSGLVYEQYF. The CDR3, as DNA: TGTGCCAGCAGCTCGGGACTAGTCTACGAGCAGTACTTC.

This chain links TRBV9 with TRBJ2-3, with 14 bases identical to TRBD2. From germline, CDR1 is SGDLS and CDR2 YYNGEE. Losses at the gene ends were 4 bases for V and 2 bases for J; bases not matched to a gene: 6. The CDR3 loop spans 17 amino acids. The CDR3, as DNA: TGTGCCAGCAGCCCCGGGACTAGCGGGAGAGACACAGATACGCAGTATTTT. This encodes CASSPGTSGRDTDTQYF.

This clone was seen many times. This chain joins TRBV4-3 and TRBJ2-6; no definite D call. The ends were cut back, 3 bases at V and 0 bases at J, with 9 bases in the middle. The CDR3 extends over 16 amino acids. Germline V gene sequence: CDR1 LGHNA, CDR2 YSLEER. In DNA form, the CDR3 reads TGCGCCAGCAGCCAGGGCACCGTCTCTGGGGCCAACGTCCTGACTTTC. It specifies CASSQGTVSGANVLTF.

This clone was found a few times. The chain recombines TRBV15 with TRBJ1-2, with 9 bases aligning to TRBD1. Germline CDR1 LNHNV, CDR2 YYDKDF (reference sequence). The CDR3 loop spans 15 amino acids. The ends lost 1 base at V and 0 bases at J; junction bases unmatched: 0. The CDR3 is CATSRGQGANYGYTF. The CDR3 DNA is TGTGCCACCAGCAGAGGACAGGGGGCTAACTATGGCTACACCTTC.

This clone was seen a handful of times. The chain uses TRBV7-9 and TRBJ1-2; 8 nucleotides agree with TRBD1. Per the germline V gene, CDR1 is SEHNR and CDR2 is FQNEAQ (reference sequence). This CDR3 spans 17 amino acids. Trimming removed 2 bases from V and 6 bases from J; junction bases left unmatched: 14. In nucleotides, the CDR3 is TGTGCCAGCAGCTTATTAGGGGTCAGGGGGCGTCAAGATGGCTACACCTTC. It encodes CASSLLGVRGRQDGYTF.

J is TRBJ1-1 and V is TRBV6-5, with TRBD1 matching 7 bases. This CDR3 contains 13 residues. With 10 bases clipped from V and 0 bases from J, the junction kept 5 bases outside the gene matches. Per germline, CDR1 MNHEY and CDR2 SVGAGI. The DNA of the CDR3 is TGTGCCACCGGACAGGACATGAACACTGAAGCTTTCTTT. Translating gives CATGQDMNTEAFF.

This clone was seen only a few times. The chain combines TRBV18 with TRBJ1-1; TRBD1 matches 7 bases. The CDR3 is 15 amino acids. With 3 bases clipped from V and 3 bases from J, the junction kept 7 bases outside the gene matches. Looked up from germline, CDR1 is KGHSH and CDR2 is LQKENI. The CDR3 here is CASSPRGLGDTEAFF. CDR3 sequence (DNA): TGTGCCAGCTCACCCAGGGGGTTGGGGGACACTGAAGCTTTCTTT. The full variable domain, with the rest looked up from reference TRBV18 and TRBJ1-1, is NAGVMQNPRHLVRRRGQEARLRCSPMKGHSHVYWYRQLPEEGLKFMVYLQKENIIDESGMPKERFSAEFPKEGPSILRIQQVVRGDSAAYFCASSPRGLGDTEAFFGQGTRLTVV.

This clone turned up a few times. Other DNA variants within this sample encode the same CDR3. The V call is TRBV28, the J call TRBJ1-2; 7 bases match TRBD1. The CDR3 length is 13 residues. Trimming took 4 bases from V and 2 from J; bases not matched to a gene: 1. The germline V gene encodes CDR1 MDHEN and CDR2 SYDVKM. CDR3 region: CASSSGQNYGYTF. The DNA of the CDR3 is TGTGCCAGCAGTTCGGGACAGAACTATGGCTACACCTTC.

This clone has just a few counts. Other DNA sequences within the sample encode an identical CDR3. The chain has TRBV18 and TRBJ2-3; 9 bases agree with TRBD2. Germline V lookup: CDR1 KGHSH, CDR2 LQKENI. The CDR3 is 15 amino acids. The junction had 0 bases not matched to a gene; V was cut back by 1 base and J by 1 base. The chain's CDR3 is CASSPLAGGTDTQYF. CDR3 bases: TGTGCCAGCTCACCACTAGCGGGGGGCACAGATACGCAGTATTTT.

The V and J genes are TRBV28 and TRBJ2-4, with D tentatively TRBD2 (7 bases). From germline, CDR1 is MDHEN and CDR2 SYDVKM. The CDR3 length is 17 residues. V lost 3 bases and J lost 3, with 18 bases in between. In DNA, the CDR3 is TGTGCCAGCAGTTTTTGGTTGCGGGGGCTTGACAAAAACATTCAGTACTTC. Its translation: CASSFWLRGLDKNIQYF.

The rearrangement uses TRBV9 and TRBJ1-3, with D hard to call. The germline CDR1 and CDR2 sequences are SGDLS and YYNGEE. The V and J ends lost 3 bases and 0 bases respectively, with 7 bases between them. This CDR3 has 14 residues. The CDR3 here is CASSDESSGNTIYF. CDR3 sequence (DNA): TGTGCCAGCAGCGACGAGAGCTCTGGAAACACCATATATTTT.

The V gene is TRBV9, the J gene TRBJ2-3; 8 positions agree with TRBD1. The CDR3 has 14 residues. J gave up 6 bases and V 0 bases, and 3 bases lay outside the gene matches. Looked up from germline, CDR1 is SGDLS and CDR2 is YYNGEE. CDR3 coding DNA: TGTGCCAGCAGCGTAGAACAGGGGGACGATACGCAGTATTTT. Its protein product is CASSVEQGDDTQYF.

The chain joins TRBV5-4 to TRBJ2-5; a weak D match, TRBD1 (6 bases). The germline gives CDR1 SGHNT, CDR2 YYREEE (reference sequence). V was trimmed by 4 bases and J by 4 bases, leaving 14 bases between them. The CDR3 length is 14 residues. Written as DNA, the CDR3 is TGTGCCAGCAGCACTCGACAGGCGGGAGAGACCCAGTACTTC. It encodes CASSTRQAGETQYF.

The chain carries TRBV30 and TRBJ2-7, with a weak D call TRBD1 (5 bases). This CDR3 has 11 residues. Germline V gene lookup returns CDR1 GTSNPN and CDR2 SVGIG (reference sequence). Trimming pared 5 bases from V and 3 bases from J, leaving 8 bases between. The CDR3 DNA follows: TGTGCCTGGCAGGGTTTCTACGAGCAGTACTTC. Its protein is CAWQGFYEQYF.

J is TRBJ2-7 and V is TRBV18, with D possibly TRBD2 on 5 matching bases. Between the trimmed V and J ends, which lost 3 bases and 5 bases, there was a span of 11 bases. Per germline, CDR1 KGHSH and CDR2 LQKENI. The CDR3 is 13 residues long. In DNA, the CDR3 is TGTGCCAGCTCACCCCCTGGACTGAACGAGCAGTACTTC. It specifies CASSPPGLNEQYF.

The sample holds a few counts of this clone. The CDR3 bases are TGCAGCGTTGGAACAGGGTTTAACTATGGCTACACCTTC. Translated, it gives CSVGTGFNYGYTF. V is TRBV29-1 and J is TRBJ1-2, with TRBD1 as a possible D gene (6 bases). V was clipped by 4 bases and J by 1 base, with 10 bases between them. This CDR3 is built from 13 residues. Per germline, CDR1 SQVTM and CDR2 ANQGSEA.

The chain couples TRBV9 to TRBJ2-6; D not certain. In germline, CDR1 is SGDLS, CDR2 YYNGEE. Between the trimmed V and J ends, which lost 0 bases and 13 bases, there was a span of 11 bases. The CDR3 extends over 13 amino acids. The CDR3 reads CASSVDWARVLTF. CDR3 coding DNA: TGTGCCAGCAGCGTAGACTGGGCCCGGGTCCTGACTTTC.

This clone has just a few counts. The rearrangement uses TRBV28 and TRBJ2-5, with 11 bases lining up with TRBD1. CDR3 length: 15 residues. Germline lookup yields CDR1 MDHEN and CDR2 SYDVKM. The V segment lost 5 bases and the J segment 2 bases; nucleotides outside the gene matches: 4. The CDR3 DNA follows: TGTGCCAGCAGTCGCCGGGACAGGGGGCAAGAGACCCAGTACTTC. Translation: CASSRRDRGQETQYF.

This clone was counted only a few times. This sequence joins TRBV18 and TRBJ2-3, with D possibly matching TRBD2 (6 bases). V dropped 3 bases and J dropped 0 bases, with 10 bases sitting between them. This CDR3 contains 15 residues. Germline V gives CDR1 KGHSH, CDR2 LQKENI. The CDR3 nucleotides are TGTGCCAGCTCACCGCGGGACCCAAGCACAGATACGCAGTATTTT. Translation gives CASSPRDPSTDTQYF. Filled out from reference TRBV18 and TRBJ2-3, the complete variable domain reads NAGVMQNPRHLVRRRGQEARLRCSPMKGHSHVYWYRQLPEEGLKFMVYLQKENIIDESGMPKERFSAEFPKEGPSILRIQQVVRGDSAAYFCASSPRDPSTDTQYFGPGTRLTVL.

This clone was detected a few times. The chain combines TRBV2 with TRBJ2-3; 7 bases match TRBD2. Germline trimming cut 6 bases from V and 2 bases from J; bases unmatched to any gene: 11. The germline CDR1 and CDR2 sequences are SNHLY and FYNNEI. CDR3 length equals 16 residues. The CDR3 loop reads CASSGLGRGPTDTQYF. CDR3 nucleotides: TGTGCCAGCAGCGGCCTGGGGAGGGGCCCCACAGATACGCAGTATTTT.

Only a few counts were recorded for this clone. V usage is TRBV5-6 and J usage is TRBJ1-5; 7 bases agree with TRBD1. After removal of 1 base from V and 4 bases from J, the junction contained 5 bases not matched to a gene. Per germline, CDR1 SGHDT and CDR2 YYEEEE. The CDR3 covers 15 residues. CDR3 sequence reads: CASSLRQGLNQPQHF. Written as DNA, the CDR3 is TGTGCCAGCAGCTTGCGACAGGGTTTGAATCAGCCCCAGCATTTT.

V gene TRBV9 combines with J gene TRBJ2-7; 7 positions match TRBD1. This CDR3 has 14 residues. Germline CDR1 is SGDLS and CDR2 is YYNGEE. J was trimmed by 2 bases and V by 2 bases; bases with no gene match: 4. The CDR3 is CASSVRTGAYEQYF. The CDR3 DNA reads TGTGCCAGCAGCGTGAGGACAGGAGCCTACGAGCAGTACTTC.

J is TRBJ2-7 and V is TRBV7-3; D may be TRBD1 (6 bases). Germline V CDR1 and CDR2: SGHTA, FQGTGA. The CDR3 covers 15 residues. V was cut by 2 bases and J by 0 bases, with 11 bases left in between. The CDR3, as DNA: TGTGCCAGCAGCTTACGCCCAGGGGCCTCCTACGAGCAGTACTTC. It codes for CASSLRPGASYEQYF.

This chain joins TRBV7-2 and TRBJ1-6; 8 bases are shared with TRBD1. V was pared by 5 bases and J by 8 bases, with 8 bases of the junction left unmatched. The CDR3 has 15 amino acids. Germline assignment: CDR1 SGHTA and CDR2 FQGNSA. The CDR3 region has the DNA TGTGCCAGCAGCGGACCACAGGGGGGGTATTCACCCCTCCACTTT. Its translation: CASSGPQGGYSPLHF.